The 15 T cell receptor beta chains below all came from one sample that was sequenced in a study of CD4+ T cells in melanoma. Method: immunoSEQ multiplex PCR; TCRdb's copy keeps in-frame clones and lacks some. The sample has thousands of clones, approximately 66% seen once. Sequencing input: cells from a culture (not recorded whether cultured in vitro). The receptors derive from a human donor with melanoma.

This clone appeared a few times. The J gene is TRBJ2-1, the V gene TRBV4-2; TRBD2 matches at 8 bases. This CDR3 has 15 residues. Trimming at V came to 2 bases and at J to 4 bases, leaving 4 bases not matched to a gene. Germline V CDR1 and CDR2: LGHNA, YNFKEQ. The CDR3 sequence is CASSQSGGSYNEQFF. CDR3 bases: TGTGCCAGCAGCCAAAGCGGGGGTTCGTACAATGAGCAGTTCTTC.

The count of this clone is one. The rearrangement uses TRBV5-5 and TRBJ1-4; no reliable D call. V lost 0 bases, J lost 12 bases, and 12 bases lay in between. This CDR3 comprises 13 residues. Looked up from germline, CDR1 is SGHKS and CDR2 is YYEKEE (reference sequence). CDR3: CASSLERDVELFF. CDR3 nucleotide sequence: TGTGCCAGCAGCTTGGAAAGGGATGTGGAACTGTTTTTT.

J is TRBJ2-5 and V is TRBV9, with no clear D. The J call may be faulty, since TRBJ2-7 better matches the DNA end. Germline V lookup: CDR1 SGDLS, CDR2 YYNGEE. The CDR3 runs 13 residues. CDR3 sequence (DNA): TGTGCCAGCAGCGTAGAGGGTTCCTACGAGCAGTACTTC. It translates to CASSVEGSYEQYF.

V is TRBV5-6 and J is TRBJ2-3; 7 nucleotides agree with TRBD1. The ends lost 0 bases at V and 0 bases at J; junction bases unmatched: 4. The CDR3 sequence is 16 residues long. The germline V gene has CDR1 SGHDT and CDR2 YYEEEE. CDR3 in DNA: TGTGCCAGCAGCTTGGAGGGACAGACTAGCACAGATACGCAGTATTTT. Its translation: CASSLEGQTSTDTQYF. Looking up the rest from reference TRBV5-6 and TRBJ2-3 gives the full variable domain: DAGVTQSPTHLIKTRGQQVTLRCSPKSGHDTVSWYQQALGQGPQFIFQYYEEEERQRGNFPDRFSGHQFPNYSSELNVNALLLGDSALYLCASSLEGQTSTDTQYFGPGTRLTVL.

The chain recombines TRBV14 with TRBJ2-1; 10 nucleotides line up with TRBD1. V shed 1 base, J shed 0 bases, and the junction held 6 bases outside the gene matches. Germline V gives CDR1 SGHDN, CDR2 FVKESK. There are 18 residues in the CDR3. The CDR3 bases are TGTGCCAGCAGCCAAGGCCCGGGACAGGGGAGCTCCTACAATGAGCAGTTCTTC. This sequence encodes CASSQGPGQGSSYNEQFF. Complete variable domain (other parts from reference TRBV14 and TRBJ2-1): EAGVTQFPSHSVIEKGQTVTLRCDPISGHDNLYWYRRVMGKEIKFLLHFVKESKQDESGMPNNRFLAERTGGTYSTLKVQPAELEDSGVYFCASSQGPGQGSSYNEQFFGPGTRLTVL.

V usage is TRBV7-6 and J usage is TRBJ1-1; tentatively, D is TRBD1 (5 bases). Between the trimmed V and J ends, which lost 2 bases and 7 bases, there was a span of 17 bases. The germline CDR1 and CDR2 sequences are SGHVS and FNYEAQ. The CDR3 has 15 residues. CDR3 DNA: TGTGCCAGCAGCTTACGTCGGGCAGGGTGGGGTGAAGCTTTCTTT. Its translation is CASSLRRAGWGEAFF.

The rearrangement joins TRBV13 to TRBJ2-7; 10 bases are a match to TRBD1. The V gene end was trimmed by 4 bases and the J gene end by 4 bases; junction bases not matched to a gene: 7. Germline V gene data show CDR1 as PRHDT and CDR2 as FYEKMQ (reference sequence). CDR3 size: 15 residues. CDR3 amino acids: CASSSLGQGVYEQYF. As DNA, the CDR3 is TGTGCCAGCAGCTCCCTCGGACAGGGGGTTTACGAGCAGTACTTC. Supplemented by reference TRBV13 and TRBJ2-7, the full variable domain reads AAGVIQSPRHLIKEKRETATLKCYPIPRHDTVYWYQQGPGQDPQFLISFYEKMQSDKGSIPDRFSAQQFSDYHSELNMSSLELGDSALYFCASSSLGQGVYEQYFGPGTRLTVT.

The chain is built from TRBV7-8 and TRBJ2-6, with D unresolved. The CDR3 length is 17 residues. V lost 4 bases and J 0 bases, leaving 13 bases between the germline ends. The V gene's germline CDR1 is SGHVS and CDR2 FQNEAQ. CDR3 protein: CASSSFGRGSGANVLTF. The CDR3 DNA sequence: TGTGCCAGCAGCTCCTTCGGTCGTGGCTCTGGGGCCAACGTCCTGACTTTC.

The rearrangement joins TRBV6-1 to TRBJ2-7, with 7 bases identical to TRBD1. V shed 1 base and J 3 bases; nucleotides not matched to a gene: 6. CDR1 and CDR2 from the germline V gene are MNHNS and SASEGT. The CDR3 runs to 15 residues. The CDR3: CASSEEETGYYEQYF. DNA of the CDR3: TGTGCCAGCAGTGAAGAGGAGACAGGGTACTACGAGCAGTACTTC.

This clone has only one observation. The rearrangement joins TRBV7-3 to TRBJ2-3; 7 bases align to TRBD1. V dropped 5 bases and J dropped 6; count of bases not matched to a gene: 2. This CDR3 contains 12 residues. CDR1 and CDR2 from the germline V gene are SGHTA and FQGTGA. CDR3 sequence: CASSDRADTQYF. As DNA, the CDR3 is TGTGCCAGCAGCGACAGGGCGGATACGCAGTATTTT.

The genes are TRBV6-1 and TRBJ1-5, with D possibly TRBD1 on 5 matching bases. Trimming left V 9 bases short and J 6 bases short, with 12 bases between. Germline values: CDR1 MNHNS, CDR2 SASEGT. CDR3 length equals 12 residues. CDR3 protein: CASGTGPQPQHF. The CDR3 DNA is TGTGCCAGTGGGACCGGGCCTCAGCCCCAGCATTTT.

The chain couples TRBV10-3 to TRBJ2-1; 9 bases align to TRBD1. This CDR3 is built from 13 residues. V was clipped by 5 bases and J by 9 bases; unmatched bases: 5. The V gene's germline CDR1 is ENHRY and CDR2 SYGVKD. CDR3 DNA sequence: TGTGCCATCAGTCGGGACAGGGCCCCTGAGCAGTTCTTC. Translation gives CAISRDRAPEQFF.

This chain links TRBV27 with TRBJ2-7; TRBD1 matches at 12 bases. The V gene end was trimmed by 3 bases and the J gene end by 6 bases; junction bases not matched to a gene: 6. Germline V CDR1 and CDR2: MNHEY, SMNVEV (reference sequence). This CDR3 has 15 residues. CDR3 DNA sequence: TGTGCCAGCAGTTTTGGGACAGGGGGCATTGGCGAGCAGTACTTC. It translates to CASSFGTGGIGEQYF.

The CDR3 DNA reads TGTGCCAGCAGTTTAGGTGGGAAATCACCCCTCCACTTT. Encoded protein: CASSLGGKSPLHF. The chain carries TRBV27 and TRBJ1-6, with no clear D. Germline CDR1 MNHEY, CDR2 SMNVEV (reference sequence). V gave up 2 bases and J gave up 10 bases, with 9 bases separating them. The CDR3 length is 13 residues.

This chain uses TRBV10-2 with TRBJ2-5, with D possibly TRBD2 on 5 matching bases. This CDR3 contains 11 residues. In germline, CDR1 is WSHSY, CDR2 SAAADI. Between the trimmed V and J ends, which lost 4 bases and 5 bases, there was a span of 5 bases. Written as DNA, the CDR3 is TGCGCCAGCAGTGCGGGGGAGACCCAGTACTTC. Its protein is CASSAGETQYF.